This entry lists 29 T cell receptor beta chains sequenced from one sample in a study of shared clonotypes between healthy human individuals. Only in-frame clones appear in the TCRdb table, and some are missing; sequencing was by immunoSEQ multiplex PCR. The sample includes some 470,000 clones, around 80% of them seen just once. Input material: PBMCs. These TCRs come from a middle-aged woman in good health. Some clones in this sample may be carry-over from other donors' samples.

This chain uses TRBV15 with TRBJ2-2; 8 bases fit TRBD1. Germline V lookup: CDR1 LNHNV, CDR2 YYDKDF (reference sequence). The junction had 7 bases not matched to a gene; V was cut back by 1 base and J by 3 bases. The CDR3 is made up of 17 amino acids. The CDR3 reads CATSRVGQGADTGELFF. DNA for the CDR3: TGTGCCACCAGCAGAGTAGGGCAGGGGGCTGACACCGGGGAGCTGTTTTTT.

This chain connects TRBV7-2 to TRBJ2-7; TRBD1 might be the D (6 bases). The length of the CDR3 is 14 residues. Trimming removed 4 bases at V and 1 base at J, with 11 bases between. Germline CDR1 and CDR2: SGHTA and FQGNSA. The CDR3 DNA sequence: TGTGCCAGCAGCTCCACAGGGTATTCCTACGAGCAGTACTTC. Its translation: CASSSTGYSYEQYF.

This chain links TRBV6-5 with TRBJ2-7; D might be TRBD2 (6 bases). The CDR3 sequence is 14 residues long. The germline gives CDR1 MNHEY, CDR2 SVGAGI. Trimming pared 4 bases from V and 5 bases from J, leaving 15 bases between. Written as DNA, the CDR3 is TGTGCCAGCAGTTTCCTTCAACCTAGCGACGAGCAGTACTTC. As protein: CASSFLQPSDEQYF.

Points on this clone: Germline is not matched at one junction end, which may reflect a read error. The J gene is TRBJ1-1, the V gene TRBV15; 9 nucleotides line up with TRBD1. This CDR3 has 15 residues. The germline gives CDR1 LNHNV, CDR2 YYDKDF (reference sequence). The CDR3 bases are TGTGCCACCAGCAAACGGACAGGGGTAAGCGCTGAAGCTTCCTTT. Its translation is CATSKRTGVSAEASF. The whole variable domain, filled in from reference TRBV15 and TRBJ1-1, reads DAMVIQNPRYQVTQFGKPVTLSCSQTLNHNVMYWYQQKSSQAPKLLFHYYDKDFNNEADTPDNFQSRRPNTSFCFLDIRSPGLGDTAMYLCATSKRTGVSAEASFGQGTRLTVV.

This clone was picked up a small number of times. V usage is TRBV7-2 and J usage is TRBJ1-2; D not certain. From germline, CDR1 is SGHTA and CDR2 FQGNSA. This CDR3 has 14 residues. The ends were cut back, 1 base at V and 4 bases at J, with 10 bases in the middle. CDR3 sequence reads: CASSLEQSLYGYTF. The CDR3 DNA sequence: TGTGCCAGCAGCTTAGAACAGAGTCTCTATGGCTACACCTTC.

V is TRBV6-1 and J is TRBJ1-3, with 9 bases aligning to TRBD1. Germline V gives CDR1 MNHNS, CDR2 SASEGT. V trimming: 8 bases; J trimming: 1 base; junction bases outside the gene matches: 3. The CDR3 is 14 amino acids. CDR3 sequence reads: CASWGQGSGNTIYF. The CDR3 region has the DNA TGTGCCAGCTGGGGACAGGGATCTGGAAACACCATATATTTT.

V is TRBV28 and J is TRBJ1-1; 10 nucleotides line up with TRBD1. Germline CDR1 MDHEN, CDR2 SYDVKM. The CDR3 spans 14 residues. The junction had 10 bases not matched to a gene; V was cut back by 5 bases and J by 10 bases. CDR3: CASSEGTGVKIAFF. As DNA, the CDR3 is TGTGCCAGCAGTGAAGGGACAGGGGTTAAAATAGCTTTCTTT.

The J gene is TRBJ1-1, the V gene TRBV4-1; no firm D call. Trimming removed 0 bases from V and 5 bases from J, with 7 bases in between. The V gene's germline CDR1 is MGHRA and CDR2 YSYEKL. The CDR3 has 13 residues. CDR3 DNA: TGCGCCAGCAGCCAAGATCGAGGGACTGAAGCTTTCTTT. Encoded protein: CASSQDRGTEAFF.

V is TRBV9 and J is TRBJ2-7; TRBD2 agrees at 12 bases. Losses at the gene ends were 3 bases for V and 5 bases for J; bases not matched to a gene: 6. This CDR3 region has 15 residues. Per the germline V gene, CDR1 is SGDLS and CDR2 is YYNGEE. This CDR3 is CASSARLAGAHEQYF. The CDR3 DNA reads TGTGCCAGCAGCGCACGACTAGCGGGAGCACACGAGCAGTACTTC.

The gene calls are TRBV7-9 and TRBJ2-7; TRBD2 agrees at 11 bases. J lost 2 bases, V lost 1 base, and 1 base had no gene match. Germline CDR1 reads SEHNR; CDR2 reads FQNEAQ (reference sequence). The CDR3 runs to 15 residues. The CDR3 DNA reads TGTGCCAGCAGCTTAGGTAGCGGGAGGGCCTACGAGCAGTACTTC. Protein sequence: CASSLGSGRAYEQYF.

This chain links TRBV29-1 with TRBJ2-7, with TRBD2 identical over 14 bases. The CDR3 loop spans 13 amino acids. CDR1 SQVTM and CDR2 ANQGSEA come from the germline V gene. The J segment lost 5 bases and the V segment lost 7 bases, leaving 4 bases of the junction unmatched. CDR3 protein: CSAGTSGSHEQYF. CDR3 DNA: TGCAGCGCCGGGACTAGCGGGAGTCACGAGCAGTACTTC.

The chain joins TRBV7-9 to TRBJ2-3; D is uncertain. Germline CDR1 reads SEHNR; CDR2 reads FQNEAQ (reference sequence). The CDR3 consists of 13 residues. V was shortened by 4 bases and J by 10 bases, with 15 bases between the two germline ends. DNA for the CDR3: TGTGCCAGCAGCTCCCGACAATCATTTTCGCAGTATTTT. This translates into CASSSRQSFSQYF.

The chain has TRBV5-1 and TRBJ1-2; TRBD1 matches 7 bases. This CDR3 spans 15 amino acids. V lost 2 bases to trimming and J lost 3 bases; unmatched junction nucleotides: 7. CDR1 SGHRS and CDR2 YFSETQ come from the germline V gene. The DNA of the CDR3 is TGCGCCAGCAGCTTCAGGGGGGGCGCGGACTATGGCTACACCTTC. Its translation: CASSFRGGADYGYTF.

The chain combines TRBV5-5 with TRBJ1-2; D not certain. This CDR3 is built from 14 residues. Germline CDR1 reads SGHKS; CDR2 reads YYEKEE (reference sequence). V lost 4 bases, J lost 2 bases, and 12 bases lay in between. For the CDR3, the DNA is TGTGCCAGCAGCGCTTGGTATCCCAACTATGGCTACACCTTC. Translation: CASSAWYPNYGYTF.

The chain recombines TRBV5-8 with TRBJ2-7; 7 bases map to TRBD2. Germline-derived CDR1 and CDR2 are SGHTS and YDEGEE. The junction had 19 bases not matched to a gene; V was cut back by 5 bases and J by 2 bases. This CDR3 spans 18 amino acids. CDR3 amino acids: CASRYPSGGWRGTYEQYF. CDR3 sequence (DNA): TGTGCCAGCAGATATCCATCGGGGGGTTGGAGGGGCACCTACGAGCAGTACTTC.

Remarks on this clone: A far larger clone lies a single base away; this is likely a read error. The sample has other DNA sequences that encode this CDR3 too. This chain joins TRBV28 and TRBJ1-4, with TRBD1 as a possible D gene (5 bases). The germline V gene encodes CDR1 MDHEN and CDR2 SYDVKM. Trimming pared 6 bases from V and 6 bases from J, leaving 14 bases between. The CDR3 contains 14 residues. The CDR3 DNA sequence: TGTGCCAGCAGCGGCCGGGACTTAGATGAAAAACTGTTTTTT. Encoded protein: CASSGRDLDEKLFF.

This rearrangement joins TRBV10-3 to TRBJ2-1; 10 nucleotides line up with TRBD2. V trimming: 4 bases; J trimming: 5 bases; junction bases outside the gene matches: 2. The CDR3 covers 14 residues. CDR1 ENHRY and CDR2 SYGVKD come from the germline V gene. The CDR3 protein is CAISGLAGDNEQFF. The CDR3, as DNA: TGTGCCATCAGTGGGCTAGCGGGAGACAATGAGCAGTTCTTC.

The chain has TRBV11-3 and TRBJ1-1; 9 bases line up with TRBD1. The germline gives CDR1 SGHNT, CDR2 YENEEA. Trimming at V came to 1 base and at J to 0 bases, leaving 12 bases not matched to a gene. This CDR3 has 19 residues. The CDR3 here is CASSLGFKDRGSMNTEAFF. In nucleotides, the CDR3 is TGTGCCAGCAGCTTAGGGTTTAAGGACAGGGGCTCCATGAACACTGAAGCTTTCTTT.

The CDR3 coding sequence is TGTGCCAGCAGCCCCCATGGGGACGAGCAGTACTTC. This codes for CASSPHGDEQYF. The chain is built from TRBV7-3 and TRBJ2-7; D remains unclear. The CDR3 sequence is 12 residues long. With 5 bases removed from V and 5 bases from J, the gap between germline ends came to 10 bases. Germline lookup yields CDR1 SGHTA and CDR2 FQGTGA.

The chain carries TRBV7-9 and TRBJ1-1, with D tentatively TRBD1 (5 bases). CDR1 is SEHNR, CDR2 FQNEAQ, per germline (reference sequence). The length of the CDR3 is 13 residues. The V and J ends lost 5 bases and 6 bases respectively, with 13 bases between them. CDR3 in amino acids: CASSRKMGAEAFF. The CDR3 region has the DNA TGTGCCAGCAGCCGGAAGATGGGGGCTGAAGCTTTCTTT.

The rearrangement uses TRBV28 and TRBJ2-5; D perhaps matches TRBD2 (7 bases). Germline V gives CDR1 MDHEN, CDR2 SYDVKM. V lost 8 bases and J 11 bases, leaving 15 bases between the germline ends. The CDR3 loop spans 11 amino acids. The CDR3 DNA sequence: TGTGCCAGCCGGGGGGCGTTAGAGCAGTACTTC. Its translation is CASRGALEQYF.

In its sample, this clone was seen many times. The chain uses TRBV19 and TRBJ1-5; no clear D. The length of the CDR3 is 15 residues. Looked up from germline, CDR1 is LNHDA and CDR2 is SQIVND (reference sequence). The V and J ends lost 5 bases and 0 bases respectively, with 11 bases between them. Here the CDR3 DNA reads TGTGCCAGTAGTTTTCTGGCTCTTAGCAATCAGCCCCAGCATTTT. This encodes CASSFLALSNQPQHF.

This clone was seen only once. In nucleotides, the CDR3 is TGTGCCAGCAGTCCGACGGTTAGCTCCTACGAGCAGTACTTC. This translates into CASSPTVSSYEQYF. The rearrangement uses TRBV28 and TRBJ2-7, with D unresolved. The V gene's germline CDR1 is MDHEN and CDR2 SYDVKM. CDR3 length: 14 residues. Trimming left V 5 bases short and J 0 bases short, with 11 bases between.

The rearrangement uses TRBV28 and TRBJ2-7, with unresolved D. The CDR3 sequence is 12 residues long. Trimming shortened V by 2 bases and J by 10 bases, and 12 bases separated the two germline ends. Germline loops: CDR1 MDHEN, CDR2 SYDVKM. The CDR3 sequence is CASSLGGSAQYF. Written as DNA, the CDR3 is TGTGCCAGCAGTTTAGGTGGCTCTGCCCAGTACTTC.

This chain connects TRBV28 to TRBJ1-4; no reliable D call. Germline lookup yields CDR1 MDHEN and CDR2 SYDVKM. The CDR3 runs 11 residues. V lost 7 bases and J lost 15, with 15 bases in between. The CDR3 coding sequence is TGTGCCAGCAATGGCCGCGAGCGTGTGTTTTTT. This sequence encodes CASNGRERVFF.

The chain is built from TRBV7-8 and TRBJ2-7; the D is unclear. This CDR3 is 13 amino acids long. Looked up from germline, CDR1 is SGHVS and CDR2 is FQNEAQ. V was cut by 3 bases and J by 7 bases, with 13 bases left in between. The CDR3 nucleotides read TGTGCCAGCAGCTTGGCTTCGATCGGGGAGCAGTACTTC. Protein: CASSLASIGEQYF.

This rearrangement joins TRBV27 to TRBJ2-6; D ambiguous. The CDR3 is made up of 17 amino acids. V lost 10 bases to trimming and J lost 3 bases, with 22 bases between them. CDR1 and CDR2 (germline): MNHEY, SMNVEV (reference sequence). CDR3 bases: TGTGCCATCACCCCCTCCCTCGGTTATAATGGGGCCAACGTCCTGACTTTC. It yields the protein CAITPSLGYNGANVLTF.

The chain links TRBV19 to TRBJ2-5; the D is unclear. V shed 0 bases and J shed 5 bases, with 22 bases lying between them. Germline V gene sequence: CDR1 LNHDA, CDR2 SQIVND (reference sequence). This CDR3 is 18 amino acids long. CDR3 DNA sequence: TGTGCCAGTAGTATAGATCTTCCCACACGGTCTCCGGGCGAGACCCAGTACTTC. Its translation: CASSIDLPTRSPGETQYF.

The V call is TRBV6-6, the J call TRBJ2-3; 9 nucleotides agree with TRBD2. The CDR3 covers 15 residues. Germline V gene lookup returns CDR1 MNHNY and CDR2 SVGAGI (reference sequence). The ends lost 2 bases at V and 3 bases at J; junction bases unmatched: 3. CDR3 nucleotide sequence: TGTGCCAGCAGTTACGCGGGAGGGATGACAGATACGCAGTATTTT. Translating it yields CASSYAGGMTDTQYF.